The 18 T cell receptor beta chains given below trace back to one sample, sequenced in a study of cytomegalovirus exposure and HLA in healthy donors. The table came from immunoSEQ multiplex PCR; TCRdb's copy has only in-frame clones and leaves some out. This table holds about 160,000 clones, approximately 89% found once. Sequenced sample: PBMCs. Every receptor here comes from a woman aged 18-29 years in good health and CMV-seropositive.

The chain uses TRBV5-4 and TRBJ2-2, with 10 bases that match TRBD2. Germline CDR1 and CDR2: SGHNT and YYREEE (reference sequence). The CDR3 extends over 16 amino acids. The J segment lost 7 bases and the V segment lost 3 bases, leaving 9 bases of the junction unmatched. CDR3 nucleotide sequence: TGTGCCAGCAGCTCGGGGAAGATAGCGGGAGGCGGGGAGCTGTTTTTT. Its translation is CASSSGKIAGGGELFF.

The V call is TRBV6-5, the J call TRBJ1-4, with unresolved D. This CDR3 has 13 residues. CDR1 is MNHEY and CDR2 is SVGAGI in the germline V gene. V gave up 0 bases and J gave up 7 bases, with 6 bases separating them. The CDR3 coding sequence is TGTGCCAGCAGTTACTCGTCCGTTGAAAAACTGTTTTTT. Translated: CASSYSSVEKLFF.

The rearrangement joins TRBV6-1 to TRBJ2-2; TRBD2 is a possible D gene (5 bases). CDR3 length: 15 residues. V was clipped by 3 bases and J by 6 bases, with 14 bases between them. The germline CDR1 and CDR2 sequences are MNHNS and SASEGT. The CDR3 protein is CASSESASSSGELFF. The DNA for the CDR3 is TGTGCCAGCAGTGAGTCTGCTAGCTCATCCGGGGAGCTGTTTTTT.

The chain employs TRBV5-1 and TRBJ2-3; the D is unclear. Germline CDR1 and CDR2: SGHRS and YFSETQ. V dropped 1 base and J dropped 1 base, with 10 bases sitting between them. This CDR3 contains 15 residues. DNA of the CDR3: TGCGCCAGCAGCTTGTATAGTCGGGGCACAGATACGCAGTATTTT. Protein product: CASSLYSRGTDTQYF.

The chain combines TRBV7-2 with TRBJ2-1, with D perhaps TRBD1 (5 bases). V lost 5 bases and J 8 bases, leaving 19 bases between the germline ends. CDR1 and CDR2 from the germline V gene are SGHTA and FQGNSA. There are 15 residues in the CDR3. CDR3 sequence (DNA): TGTGCCAGCAGCGATCGACAGCTCCTGATCGATGAGCAGTTCTTC. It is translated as CASSDRQLLIDEQFF.

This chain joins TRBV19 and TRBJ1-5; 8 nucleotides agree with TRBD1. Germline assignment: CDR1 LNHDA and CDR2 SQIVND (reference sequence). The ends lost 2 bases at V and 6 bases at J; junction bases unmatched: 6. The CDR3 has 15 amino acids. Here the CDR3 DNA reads TGTGCCAGTAGTATACAGGGGGCGCGGGCTCAGCCCCAGCATTTT. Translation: CASSIQGARAQPQHF. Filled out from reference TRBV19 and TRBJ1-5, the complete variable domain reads DGGITQSPKYLFRKEGQNVTLSCEQNLNHDAMYWYRQDPGQGLRLIYYSQIVNDFQKGDIAEGYSVSREKKESFPLTVTSAQKNPTAFYLCASSIQGARAQPQHFGDGTRLSIL.

As DNA, the CDR3 is TGTGCTAGTGGCCCCCGGGGGGCCAATCAGCCCCAGCATTTT. This gives the protein CASGPRGANQPQHF. The chain couples TRBV12-5 to TRBJ1-5; D is perhaps TRBD1 (6 bases). Trimming took off 6 bases at V and 3 bases at J, with 12 bases between the two ends. This CDR3 spans 14 amino acids. Germline CDR1 LGHNT, CDR2 FRNRAP.

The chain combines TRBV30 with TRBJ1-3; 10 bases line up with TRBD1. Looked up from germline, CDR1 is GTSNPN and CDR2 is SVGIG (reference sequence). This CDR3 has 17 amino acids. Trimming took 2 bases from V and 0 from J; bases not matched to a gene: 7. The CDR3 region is CAWSPGQGTFSGNTIYF. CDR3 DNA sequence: TGTGCCTGGAGTCCGGGACAGGGGACCTTCTCTGGAAACACCATATATTTT.

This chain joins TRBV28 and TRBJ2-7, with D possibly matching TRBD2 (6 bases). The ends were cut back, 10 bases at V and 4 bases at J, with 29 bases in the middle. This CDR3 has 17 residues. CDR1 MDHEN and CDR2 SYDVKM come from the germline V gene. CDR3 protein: CANNSHSRGFVRYEQYF. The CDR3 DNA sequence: TGTGCCAACAATTCCCATAGCCGGGGGTTCGTACGGTACGAGCAGTACTTC. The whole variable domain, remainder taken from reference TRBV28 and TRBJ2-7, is DVKVTQSSRYLVKRTGEKVFLECVQDMDHENMFWYRQDPGLGLRLIYFSYDVKMKEKGDIPEGYSVSREKKERFSLILESASTNQTSMYLCANNSHSRGFVRYEQYFGPGTRLTVT.

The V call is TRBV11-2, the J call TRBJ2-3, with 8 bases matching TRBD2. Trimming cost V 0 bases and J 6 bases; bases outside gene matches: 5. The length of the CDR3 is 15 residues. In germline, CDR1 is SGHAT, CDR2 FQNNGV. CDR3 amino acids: CASSLEGTSRDTQYF. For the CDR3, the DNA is TGTGCCAGCAGCTTAGAGGGGACTAGTCGTGATACGCAGTATTTT.

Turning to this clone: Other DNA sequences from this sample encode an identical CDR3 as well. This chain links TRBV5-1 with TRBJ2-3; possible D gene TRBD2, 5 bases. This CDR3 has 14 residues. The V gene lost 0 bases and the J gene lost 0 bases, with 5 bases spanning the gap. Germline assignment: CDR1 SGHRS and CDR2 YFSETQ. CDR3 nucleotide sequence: TGCGCCAGCAGCTTGGGCGGGAGCACAGATACGCAGTATTTT. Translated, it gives CASSLGGSTDTQYF.

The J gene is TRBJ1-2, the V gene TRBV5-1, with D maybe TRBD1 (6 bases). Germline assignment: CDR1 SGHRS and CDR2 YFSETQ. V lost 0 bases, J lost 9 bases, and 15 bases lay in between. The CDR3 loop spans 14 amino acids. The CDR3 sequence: CASSLVAGDRSYTF. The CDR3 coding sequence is TGCGCCAGCAGCTTGGTAGCAGGGGATCGGAGCTACACCTTC.

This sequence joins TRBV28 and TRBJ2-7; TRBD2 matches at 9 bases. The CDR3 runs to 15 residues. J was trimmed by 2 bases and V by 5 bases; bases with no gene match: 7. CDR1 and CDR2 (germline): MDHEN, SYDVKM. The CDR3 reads CASSSSGSVTYEQYF. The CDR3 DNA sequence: TGTGCCAGCAGTAGTAGCGGGAGCGTAACCTACGAGCAGTACTTC.

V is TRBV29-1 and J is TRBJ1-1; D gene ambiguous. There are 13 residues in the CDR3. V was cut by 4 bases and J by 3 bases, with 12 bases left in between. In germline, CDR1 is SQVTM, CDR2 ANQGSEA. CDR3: CSVGLGVDTEAFF. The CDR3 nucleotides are TGCAGCGTTGGATTGGGCGTCGACACTGAAGCTTTCTTT.

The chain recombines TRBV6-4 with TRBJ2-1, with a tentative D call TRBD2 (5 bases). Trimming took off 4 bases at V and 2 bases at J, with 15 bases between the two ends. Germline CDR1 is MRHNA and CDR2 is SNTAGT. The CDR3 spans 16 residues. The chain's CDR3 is CASSVTSYVPYNEQFF. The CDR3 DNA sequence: TGTGCCAGCAGTGTCACTAGTTACGTCCCCTACAATGAGCAGTTCTTC.

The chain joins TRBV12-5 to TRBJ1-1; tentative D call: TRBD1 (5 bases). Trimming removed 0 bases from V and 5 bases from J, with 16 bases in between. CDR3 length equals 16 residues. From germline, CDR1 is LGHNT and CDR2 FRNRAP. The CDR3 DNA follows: TGTGCTAGTGGTTTGGTACTTGGGAGTCGGGGGACTGAAGCTTTCTTT. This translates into CASGLVLGSRGTEAFF.

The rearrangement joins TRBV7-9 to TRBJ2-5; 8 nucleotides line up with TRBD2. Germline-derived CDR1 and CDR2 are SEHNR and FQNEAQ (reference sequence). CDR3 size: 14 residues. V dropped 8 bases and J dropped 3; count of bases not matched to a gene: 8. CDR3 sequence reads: CASSHWGLEETQYF. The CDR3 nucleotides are TGTGCCAGCTCTCATTGGGGACTAGAAGAGACCCAGTACTTC.

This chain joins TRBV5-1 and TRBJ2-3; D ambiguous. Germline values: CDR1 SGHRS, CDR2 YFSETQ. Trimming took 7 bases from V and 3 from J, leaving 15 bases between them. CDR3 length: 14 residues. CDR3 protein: CASSLGDLTDTQYF. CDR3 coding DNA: TGCGCCAGCTCCCTCGGAGATCTGACAGATACGCAGTATTTT. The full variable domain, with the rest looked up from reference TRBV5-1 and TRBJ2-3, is KAGVTQTPRYLIKTRGQQVTLSCSPISGHRSVSWYQQTPGQGLQFLFEYFSETQRNKGNFPGRFSGRQFSNSRSEMNVSTLELGDSALYLCASSLGDLTDTQYFGPGTRLTVL.